This TCR beta chain was identified in a study of PD-1 blockade in classical Hodgkin lymphoma. The J segment lost 0 bases and the V segment lost 1 base, leaving 6 bases of the junction unmatched. Germline V gene sequence: CDR1 MNHEY, CDR2 SMNVEV (reference sequence). The CDR3 totals 16 residues. Repertoires were generated with immunoSEQ multiplex PCR, while TCRdb's copy carries only in-frame clones and drops some. Of just under 100,000 clones in the sample, roughly 88% are singletons; the top ten hold 10% to 15%. Every single patient, without exception, relapsed after autologous stem cell transplantation, and brentuximab vedotin exposure varied.

The sequence derives from a human donor with classical Hodgkin lymphoma. The V call is TRBV27, the J call TRBJ2-7, with TRBD2 identical over 7 bases. This material consisted of peripheral blood mononuclear cells (PBMCs), taken at baseline. CDR3 nucleotides: TGTGCCAGCAGTTTATTTGCTAGCGGAAGCTCCTACGAGCAGTACTTC. Its translation: CASSLFASGSSYEQYF.